Listed below are T cell receptor beta chains from one sample, sequenced in a study of Ad26.COV2.S vaccination and SARS-CoV-2 variants. The method was immunoSEQ multiplex PCR; TCRdb's version includes in-frame clones alone and lacks a portion of them. The table includes around 320,000 clones, around 84% detected once. The material was peripheral blood, obtained in a trial of Ad26.COV2.S vaccine versus placebo. These TCRs come from a person aged 18-60 years who received the Ad26.COV2.S COVID-19 vaccine or a placebo. Each CDR3 is given with its conserved first and last residue. The D gene is left open where the match is weak. Expanded clones get a size class; other rows say once, few or many, or leave the size out.

TRBV18,-,TRBJ2-5,13,-,TGTGCCAGCTCACCAGAGTTAGAGGAGACCCAGTACTTC,CASSPELEETQYF
TRBV5-4,TRBD1,TRBJ1-1,17,-,TGTGCCAGCAGCGGATTCCTCGACAGGGGGGATCGCACTGAAGCTTTCTTT,CASSGFLDRGDRTEAFF
TRBV10-1,-,TRBJ2-2,14,-,TGCGCCAGCCAGGCGGTGCGCAACACCGGGGAGCTGTTTTTT,CASQAVRNTGELFF
TRBV5-1,-,TRBJ2-3,13,-,TGCGCCAGCAGCTTGGACAGGACAGATACGCAGTATTTT,CASSLDRTDTQYF
TRBV5-1,TRBD2,TRBJ2-1,17,-,TGCGCCAGCAGCTTGGGCCCCGGGACTAGCGGGCGCAATGAGCAGTTCTTC,CASSLGPGTSGRNEQFF
TRBV5-1,TRBD2,TRBJ2-1,17,-,TGCGCCAGCAGCCCACCCGGCGCTAGCGGGGGGGACAATGAGCAGTTCTTC,CASSPPGASGGDNEQFF
TRBV6-5,-,TRBJ2-1,15,-,TGTGCCAGCAGTTACAGTGGGGCCTCCTACAATGAGCAGTTCTTC,CASSYSGASYNEQFF
TRBV28,-,TRBJ2-3,14,-,TGTGCCAGCAGTTTTGGTACAGGCACAGATACGCAGTATTTT,CASSFGTGTDTQYF
TRBV7-6,-,TRBJ1-1,15,-,TGTGCCAGCAGCTTAGCGCTAGGGTCTTTCACTGAAGCTTTCTTT,CASSLALGSFTEAFF
TRBV7-9,-,TRBJ1-3,16,-,TGTGCCAGCAGCCCTAATAGCCCGGCGGCGGGAAACACCATATATTTT,CASSPNSPAAGNTIYF
TRBV7-2,-,TRBJ1-5,15,once,TGTGCCAGCAGTCAGGGATTTCCCCAAGGGCAGCCCCAGCATTTT,CASSQGFPQGQPQHF
TRBV19,-,TRBJ1-6,16,few,TGTGCCAGTAAAGTGGCGGCGAGCTCCTATAATTCACCCCTCCACTTT,CASKVAASSYNSPLHF
TRBV4-1,-,TRBJ1-5,15,-,TGCGCCAGCAGCCAAGATGAGTTTAGCAATCAGCCCCAGCATTTT,CASSQDEFSNQPQHF
TRBV5-8,-,TRBJ2-3,16,-,TGTGCCAGCACAAAAGGGGTAGGGAGGAGTGAAGATACGCAGTATTTT,CASTKGVGRSEDTQYF
TRBV10-3,-,TRBJ1-1,15,-,TGTGCCATCAGAAGGGACGGTTCCATGAACACTGAAGCTTTCTTT,CAIRRDGSMNTEAFF
TRBV30,-,TRBJ1-1,13,-,TGTGCCTGGAGTGTCGGGGCTCACACTGAAGCTTTCTTT,CAWSVGAHTEAFF
TRBV6-6,-,TRBJ1-6,12,-,TGTGCCAGCAGTTCCTCGGATTCACCCCTCCACTTT,CASSSSDSPLHF
TRBV5-5,-,TRBJ2-5,15,-,TGTGCCAGCAGCTTGGAGGGGATGACAAGGGAGACCCAGTACTTC,CASSLEGMTRETQYF
TRBV10-3,TRBD1,TRBJ1-5,13,-,TGTGCCACGACGGACAGGGAGGGACAGCCCCAGCATTTT,CATTDREGQPQHF
TRBV2,-,TRBJ1-1,13,-,TGTGCCAGCAGTCACCCCCTTCACACTGAAGCTTTCTTT,CASSHPLHTEAFF
TRBV7-9,-,TRBJ1-1,14,-,TGTGCCAGCAGCTTCGGTGGCCTGAACACTGAAGCTTTCTTT,CASSFGGLNTEAFF
TRBV18,-,TRBJ2-7,11,-,TGTGCCAGCTCAGAAAGGAGCGAGCAGTACTTC,CASSERSEQYF
TRBV6-2/TRBV6-3,TRBD1,TRBJ2-2,17,-,TGTGCCAGCAGCTCAATCCGGGACAGGGGCGGCACCGGGGAGCTGTTTTTT,CASSSIRDRGGTGELFF
TRBV18,-,TRBJ1-2,18,-,TGTGCCAGCTCACCAGTAGGAACCCAGGACAGCGCATACTATGGCTACACCTTC,CASSPVGTQDSAYYGYTF
TRBV11-2,TRBD1,TRBJ2-3,13,once,TGTGCCAGCAGCATGGACAGGGGAGATACGCAGTATTTT,CASSMDRGDTQYF
TRBV3-1/TRBV3-2,-,TRBJ1-2,13,-,TGTGCCAGCAGCCAACCGCCGAACTATGGCTACACCTTC,CASSQPPNYGYTF
TRBV7-2,TRBD1,TRBJ2-7,15,-,TGTGCCAGCAGACCCCCCGGGACAGGGAGGATCGAGCAGTACTTC,CASRPPGTGRIEQYF
TRBV4-1,-,TRBJ2-7,18,-,TGCGCCAGCAGCCACTTTGGCTTGAGGCCCTCACAAACCTACGAGCAGTACTTC,CASSHFGLRPSQTYEQYF
TRBV7-9,-,TRBJ2-5,14,-,TGTGCCAGCAGCTTAGCTATCGGGGGAGAGACCCAGTACTTC,CASSLAIGGETQYF
TRBV7-2,-,TRBJ1-3,15,-,TGTGCCAGCAGCTTACAGGGCACTTCTGGAAACACCATATATTTT,CASSLQGTSGNTIYF
TRBV6-5,-,TRBJ2-3,14,-,TGTGCCAGCAGTTCGACCCTTTTAACAGATACGCAGTATTTT,CASSSTLLTDTQYF
TRBV5-5,-,TRBJ1-1,13,-,TGTGCCAGCAGCTTTTACAGGGCCACTGAAGCTTTCTTT,CASSFYRATEAFF
TRBV2,-,TRBJ1-4,11,-,TGTGCCAGCACGGAGGAGGAAAAACTGTTTTTT,CASTEEEKLFF
TRBV19,-,TRBJ1-6,17,-,TGTGCCAGTAGTCCCACGGTGGTGTGGGGGGGTGACTCACCCCTCCACTTT,CASSPTVVWGGDSPLHF
TRBV18,-,TRBJ1-3,14,-,TGTGCCAGCTCACTAGGGGGCTCTGGAAACACCATATATTTT,CASSLGGSGNTIYF
TRBV18,-,TRBJ1-5,15,-,TGTGCCAGCTCGAAGGGCCCCGCAGAGGTTCAGCCCCAGCATTTT,CASSKGPAEVQPQHF
TRBV7-2,TRBD2,TRBJ2-7,14,-,TGTGCCAGCAGCCGCTCGGGGGGGCCCTACGAGCAGTACTTC,CASSRSGGPYEQYF
TRBV28,-,TRBJ2-3,16,-,TGTGCCAGCAGTCCCCAGGGTATAGCCTCCTATGGTACGCAGTATTTT,CASSPQGIASYGTQYF
TRBV7-3,TRBD1,TRBJ1-2,14,-,TGTGCCAGCAGCTACCAGGGGGGAAACTATGGCTACACCTTC,CASSYQGGNYGYTF
TRBV10-3,TRBD1,TRBJ2-2,16,-,TGTGCCATCAGTGACTCCGGGACAGGTCTAGCCGGGGAGCTGTTTTTT,CAISDSGTGLAGELFF